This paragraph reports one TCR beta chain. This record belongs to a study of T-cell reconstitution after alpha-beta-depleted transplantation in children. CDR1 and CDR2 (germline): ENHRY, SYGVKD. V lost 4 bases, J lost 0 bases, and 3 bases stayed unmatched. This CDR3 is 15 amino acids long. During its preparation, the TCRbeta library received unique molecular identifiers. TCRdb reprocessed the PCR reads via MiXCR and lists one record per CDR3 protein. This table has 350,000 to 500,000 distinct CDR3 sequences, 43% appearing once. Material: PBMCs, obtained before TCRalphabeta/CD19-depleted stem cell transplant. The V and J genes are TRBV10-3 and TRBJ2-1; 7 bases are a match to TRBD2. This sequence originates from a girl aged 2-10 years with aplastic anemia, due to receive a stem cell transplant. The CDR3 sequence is CAISGRESSYNEQFF. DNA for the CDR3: TGTGCCATCAGTGGGCGGGAGAGCTCCTACAATGAGCAGTTCTTC.